This paragraph covers one TCR beta chain sequence. Clones were read by immunoSEQ multiplex PCR, and TCRdb kept only the in-frame ones, dropping some. The data hold 85,000 to 120,000 clones, with more than 75% observed a single time. Germline CDR1 KGHDR, CDR2 SFDVKD. Trimming at V came to 9 bases and at J to 4 bases, leaving 6 bases not matched to a gene. The CDR3 loop spans 14 amino acids. This entry belongs to a study of blood T cell repertoires in COVID-19. Overall study: Sources were T cells, B-cell-depleted T cells, or PBMCs; the material itself was cDNA or gDNA.

This chain links TRBV24-1 with TRBJ2-1; 9 bases are shared with TRBD1. Sequenced: peripheral blood. This TCR came from a man aged 50-59 years with active or convalescent COVID-19. The chain's CDR3 is CATEDRGLYNEQFF. CDR3 DNA: TGTGCCACCGAAGACAGGGGGTTGTACAATGAGCAGTTCTTC.